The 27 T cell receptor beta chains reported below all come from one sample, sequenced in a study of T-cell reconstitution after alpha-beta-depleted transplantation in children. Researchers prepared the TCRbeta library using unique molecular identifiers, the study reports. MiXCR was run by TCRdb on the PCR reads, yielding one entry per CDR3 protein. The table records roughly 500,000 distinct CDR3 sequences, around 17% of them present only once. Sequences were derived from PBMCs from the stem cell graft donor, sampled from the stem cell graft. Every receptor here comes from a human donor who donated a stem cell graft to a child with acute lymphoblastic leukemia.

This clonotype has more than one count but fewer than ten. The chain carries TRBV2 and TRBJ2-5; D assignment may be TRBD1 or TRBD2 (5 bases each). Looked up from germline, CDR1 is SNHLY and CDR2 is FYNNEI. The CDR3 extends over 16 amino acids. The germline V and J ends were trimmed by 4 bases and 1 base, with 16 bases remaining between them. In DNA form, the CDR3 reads TGTGCCAGCAGTGGCCCACCTCACGGGGCCCAAGAGACCCAGTACTTC. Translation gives CASSGPPHGAQETQYF.

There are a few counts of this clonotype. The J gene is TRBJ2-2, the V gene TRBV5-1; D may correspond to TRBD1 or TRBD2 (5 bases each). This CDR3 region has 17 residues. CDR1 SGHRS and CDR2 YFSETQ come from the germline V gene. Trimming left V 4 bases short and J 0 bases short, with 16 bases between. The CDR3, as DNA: TGCGCCAGCAGCCTGGGACGCCTGCTCTCGAACACCGGGGAGCTGTTTTTT. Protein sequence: CASSLGRLLSNTGELFF.

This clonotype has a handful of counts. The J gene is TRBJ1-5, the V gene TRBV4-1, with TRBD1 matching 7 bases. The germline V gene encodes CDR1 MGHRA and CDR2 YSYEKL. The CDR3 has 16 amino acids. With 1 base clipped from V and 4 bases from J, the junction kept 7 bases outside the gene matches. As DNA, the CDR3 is TGCGCCAGCAGCCAAGTCCAGGGGGGGCTGAATCAGCCCCAGCATTTT. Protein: CASSQVQGGLNQPQHF.

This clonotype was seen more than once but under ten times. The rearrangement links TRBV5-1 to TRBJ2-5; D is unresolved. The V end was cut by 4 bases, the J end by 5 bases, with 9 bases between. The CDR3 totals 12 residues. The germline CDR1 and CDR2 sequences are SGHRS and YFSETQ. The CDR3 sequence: CASSLFLETQYF. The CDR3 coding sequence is TGCGCCAGCAGCCTGTTTCTCGAGACCCAGTACTTC.

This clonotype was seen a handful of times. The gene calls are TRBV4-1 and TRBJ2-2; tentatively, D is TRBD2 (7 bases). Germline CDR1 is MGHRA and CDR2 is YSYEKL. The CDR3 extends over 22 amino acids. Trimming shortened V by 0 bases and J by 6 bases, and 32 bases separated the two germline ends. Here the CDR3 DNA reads TGCGCCAGCAGCCAAGATCGGGGGAAAACACTCAGGGAGGGGGTGAAAGCCGGGGAGCTGTTTTTT. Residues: CASSQDRGKTLREGVKAGELFF.

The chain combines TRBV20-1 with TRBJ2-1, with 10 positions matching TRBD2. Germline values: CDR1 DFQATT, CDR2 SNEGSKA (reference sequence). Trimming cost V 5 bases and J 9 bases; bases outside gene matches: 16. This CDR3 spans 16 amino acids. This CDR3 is CSAPPVLAGVGSEQFF. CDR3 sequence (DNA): TGCAGTGCTCCTCCGGTGCTAGCGGGAGTAGGGAGTGAGCAGTTCTTC.

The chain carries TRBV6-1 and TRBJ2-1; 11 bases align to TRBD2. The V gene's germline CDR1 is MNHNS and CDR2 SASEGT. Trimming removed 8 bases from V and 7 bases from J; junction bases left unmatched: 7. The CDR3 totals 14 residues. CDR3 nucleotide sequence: TGTGCCAGCTTTGATAGCGGGAGGGAAAATGAGCAGTTCTTC. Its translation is CASFDSGRENEQFF.

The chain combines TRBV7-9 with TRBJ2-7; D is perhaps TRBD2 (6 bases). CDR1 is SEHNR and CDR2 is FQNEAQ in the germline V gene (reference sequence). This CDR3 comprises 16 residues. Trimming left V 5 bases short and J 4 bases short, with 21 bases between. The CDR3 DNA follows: TGTGCCAGCAGCCTCGGGACTCCCCTGACGGTTTACGAGCAGTACTTC. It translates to CASSLGTPLTVYEQYF. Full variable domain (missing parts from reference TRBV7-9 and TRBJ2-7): DTGVSQNPRHKITKRGQNVTFRCDPISEHNRLYWYRQTLGQGPEFLTYFQNEAQLEKSRLLSDRFSAERPKGSFSTLEIQRTEQGDSAMYLCASSLGTPLTVYEQYFGPGTRLTVT.

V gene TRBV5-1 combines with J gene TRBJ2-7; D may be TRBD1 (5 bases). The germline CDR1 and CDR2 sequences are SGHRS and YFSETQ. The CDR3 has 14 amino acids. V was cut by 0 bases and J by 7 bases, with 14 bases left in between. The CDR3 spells CASSLVGQVGEQYF. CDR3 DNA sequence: TGCGCCAGCAGCTTGGTAGGACAAGTAGGAGAGCAGTACTTC.

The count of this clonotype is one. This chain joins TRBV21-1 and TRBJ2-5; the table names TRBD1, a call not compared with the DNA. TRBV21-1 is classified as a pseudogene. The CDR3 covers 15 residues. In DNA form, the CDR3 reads TGTGCCAGCAGCCCCCGGACAGGGGAGTTGGAGACCCAGTACTTC. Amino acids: CASSPRTGELETQYF.

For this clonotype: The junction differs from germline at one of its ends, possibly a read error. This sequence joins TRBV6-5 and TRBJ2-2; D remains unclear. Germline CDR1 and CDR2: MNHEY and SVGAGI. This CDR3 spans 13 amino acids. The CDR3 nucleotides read TGTGCCGGCAGTTTGACTCTTACCGGGGAGCTGTTTTTT. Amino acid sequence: CAGSLTLTGELFF.

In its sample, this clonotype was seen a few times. This CDR3 is CASSWGGTYTDTQYF. DNA of the CDR3: TGTGCCAGCAGTTGGGGGGGGACTTATACAGATACGCAGTATTTT. This rearrangement joins TRBV27 to TRBJ2-3; 7 positions agree with TRBD2. Germline V CDR1 and CDR2: MNHEY, SMNVEV (reference sequence). The V and J ends lost 4 bases and 3 bases, in that order; junction bases with no gene match: 7. The CDR3 contains 15 residues.

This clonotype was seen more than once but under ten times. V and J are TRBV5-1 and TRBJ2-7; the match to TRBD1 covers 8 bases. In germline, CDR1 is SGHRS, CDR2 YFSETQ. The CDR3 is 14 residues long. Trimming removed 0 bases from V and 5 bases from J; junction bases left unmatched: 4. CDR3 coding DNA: TGCGCCAGCAGCTTGGGGAACAGGGGGAACGAGCAGTACTTC. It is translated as CASSLGNRGNEQYF.

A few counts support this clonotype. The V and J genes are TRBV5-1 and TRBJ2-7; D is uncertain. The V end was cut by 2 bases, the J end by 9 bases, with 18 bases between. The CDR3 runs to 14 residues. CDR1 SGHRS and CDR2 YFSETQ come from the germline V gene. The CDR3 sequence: CASSFDVPVPRQYF. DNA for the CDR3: TGCGCCAGCAGCTTCGATGTCCCTGTCCCCAGGCAGTACTTC.

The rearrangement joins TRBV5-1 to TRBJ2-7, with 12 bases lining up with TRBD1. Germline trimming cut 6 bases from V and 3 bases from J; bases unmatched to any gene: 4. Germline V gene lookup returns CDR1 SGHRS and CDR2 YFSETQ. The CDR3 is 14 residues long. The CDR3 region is CASKGTGGDYEQYF. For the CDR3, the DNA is TGCGCCAGCAAAGGGACAGGGGGCGACTACGAGCAGTACTTC.

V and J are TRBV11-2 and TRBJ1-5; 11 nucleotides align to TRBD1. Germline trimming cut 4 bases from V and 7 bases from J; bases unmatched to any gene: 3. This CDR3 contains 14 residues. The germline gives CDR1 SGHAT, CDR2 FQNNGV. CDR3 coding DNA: TGTGCCAGCAGCTGGGGACAGGGGGAGCAGCCCCAGCATTTT. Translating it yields CASSWGQGEQPQHF.

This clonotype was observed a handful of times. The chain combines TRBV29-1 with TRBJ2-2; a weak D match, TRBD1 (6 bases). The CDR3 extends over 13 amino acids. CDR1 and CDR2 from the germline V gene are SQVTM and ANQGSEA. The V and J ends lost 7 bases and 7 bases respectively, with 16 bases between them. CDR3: CSAHRVGGGELFF. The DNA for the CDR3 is TGCAGCGCACACAGGGTAGGAGGCGGGGAGCTGTTTTTT.

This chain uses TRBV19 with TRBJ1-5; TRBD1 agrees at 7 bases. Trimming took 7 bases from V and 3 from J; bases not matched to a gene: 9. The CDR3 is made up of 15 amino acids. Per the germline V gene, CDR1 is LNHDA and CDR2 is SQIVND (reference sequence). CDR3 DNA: TGTGCCAGTACCGGGGGGACAGACCACAATCAGCCCCAGCATTTT. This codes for CASTGGTDHNQPQHF.

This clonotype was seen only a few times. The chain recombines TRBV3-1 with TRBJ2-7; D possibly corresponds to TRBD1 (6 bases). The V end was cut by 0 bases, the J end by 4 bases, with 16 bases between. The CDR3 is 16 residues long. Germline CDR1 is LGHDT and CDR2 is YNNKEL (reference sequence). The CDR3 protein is CASSQERDTLLYEQYF. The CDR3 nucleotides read TGTGCCAGCAGCCAAGAAAGGGACACTCTGCTTTACGAGCAGTACTTC.

Here the CDR3 reads CASSLEGRGQPQHF. In DNA form, the CDR3 reads TGTGCCAGCAGCTTAGAGGGGAGGGGGCAGCCCCAGCATTTT. The gene calls are TRBV7-3 and TRBJ1-5, with D possibly TRBD1 on 6 matching bases. V was pared by 2 bases and J by 7 bases, with 12 bases between. From germline, CDR1 is SGHTA and CDR2 FQGTGA. The CDR3 sequence is 14 residues long.

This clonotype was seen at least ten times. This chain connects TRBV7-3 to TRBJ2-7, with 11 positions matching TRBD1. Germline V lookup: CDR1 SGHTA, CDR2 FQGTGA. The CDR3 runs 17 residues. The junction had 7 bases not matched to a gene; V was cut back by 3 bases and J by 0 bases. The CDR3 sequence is CASSLGTGGLSSYEQYF. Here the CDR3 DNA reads TGTGCCAGCAGCTTGGGGACAGGGGGGCTCTCCTCCTACGAGCAGTACTTC.

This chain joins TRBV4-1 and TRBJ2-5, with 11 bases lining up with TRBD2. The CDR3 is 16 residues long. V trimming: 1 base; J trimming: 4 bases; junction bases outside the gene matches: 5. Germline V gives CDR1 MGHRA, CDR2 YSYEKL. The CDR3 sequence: CASSQGVAGGGETQYF. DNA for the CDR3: TGCGCCAGCAGCCAAGGGGTAGCGGGAGGGGGAGAGACCCAGTACTTC.

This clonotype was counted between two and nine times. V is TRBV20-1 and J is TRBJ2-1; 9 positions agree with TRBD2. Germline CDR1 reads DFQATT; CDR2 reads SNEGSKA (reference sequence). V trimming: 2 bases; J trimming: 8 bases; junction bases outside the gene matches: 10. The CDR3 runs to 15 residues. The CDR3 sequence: CSARRAGGPDDEQFF. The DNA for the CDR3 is TGCAGTGCTAGACGGGCGGGAGGGCCTGACGATGAGCAGTTCTTC.

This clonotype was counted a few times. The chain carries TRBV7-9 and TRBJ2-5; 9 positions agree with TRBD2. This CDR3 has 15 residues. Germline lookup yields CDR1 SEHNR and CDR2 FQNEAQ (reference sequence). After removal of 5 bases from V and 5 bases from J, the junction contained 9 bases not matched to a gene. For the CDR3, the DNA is TGTGCCAGCAGCCACCGGATAGCGGGAGATGAGACCCAGTACTTC. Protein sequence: CASSHRIAGDETQYF.

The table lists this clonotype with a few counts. CDR3 residues: CASSSPGLGYNEQFF. The CDR3 nucleotides read TGCGCCAGCAGCTCCCCGGGACTGGGATACAATGAGCAGTTCTTC. The V and J genes are TRBV5-1 and TRBJ2-1; weak D call: TRBD2 (6 bases). Trimming took off 3 bases at V and 4 bases at J, with 14 bases between the two ends. The CDR3 length is 15 residues. The germline gives CDR1 SGHRS, CDR2 YFSETQ.

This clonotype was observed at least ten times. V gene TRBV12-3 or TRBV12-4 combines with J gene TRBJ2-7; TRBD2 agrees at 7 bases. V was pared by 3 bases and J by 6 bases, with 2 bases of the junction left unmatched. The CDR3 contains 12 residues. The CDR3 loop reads CASSLGGTEQYF. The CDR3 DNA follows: TGTGCCAGCAGTTTGGGGGGGACCGAGCAGTACTTC.

CDR3 sequence reads: CASSAPSGRAVDEQFF. The DNA for the CDR3 is TGTGCCAGCAGCGCTCCTAGCGGGAGGGCAGTCGATGAGCAGTTCTTC. V and J are TRBV9 and TRBJ2-1; 12 nucleotides agree with TRBD2. The germline V gene encodes CDR1 SGDLS and CDR2 YYNGEE. The V gene end was trimmed by 3 bases and the J gene end by 8 bases; junction bases not matched to a gene: 9. The CDR3 sequence is 16 residues long.